Below, one T cell receptor (beta chain) is given with its context. The antigen is unknown. The sample belongs to a study of glioma-infiltrating T cells. Study observations and caveats: Very few CDR3 sequences were shared between tissue and blood. Gliomas, especially low-grade, showed above-expected tissue-blood divergence; non-neoplastic patients showed below.

The CDR3 runs to 15 residues. After removal of 5 bases from V and 8 bases from J, the junction contained 13 bases not matched to a gene. TCR alpha and beta CDR3 regions were amplified from RNA using iRepertoire nested multiplex PCR. Input was roughly 85-400 ng of tissue mRNA or PBMC total RNA. TCRdb itself ran the multiplex PCR reads through MiXCR, one entry per CDR3 protein. The top ten clones hold 40% to 45% of a sample with around 97,000 distinct CDR3 sequences, 25% to 30% of them seen once. This chain uses TRBV12-3 or TRBV12-4 with TRBJ1-2; TRBD1 matches at 8 bases. The sequencing input was glioma tissue, nonneoplastic brain tissue, or PBMCs (not recorded which). The sequence derives from a human donor with low-grade glioma or glioblastoma, undergoing nonglioma brain surgery, or in good health (not recorded which). The CDR3 loop reads CASSLGARGRWGYTF. DNA for the CDR3: TGTGCCAGCAGTCTAGGGGCCAGGGGGCGATGGGGCTACACCTTC.